This T cell receptor beta chain was obtained from a study of cytomegalovirus exposure and HLA in healthy donors. At the level of the study: Findings of an earlier analysis included some 120 million unique TCR beta sequences from some 180 million T cells. The early release's HLA-typed donors yielded approximately 81 million unique TCRs.

Vbeta (60) and Jbeta (13) primers were used in the PCR. Using immunoSEQ multiplex PCR, the repertoire was profiled, and TCRdb retains in-frame clones only, with some absent. The table lists around 210,000 clones, around 79% of them singletons, with nearly 0.4% in the top ten. The sequenced sample was PBMCs. This sequence originates from a male donor in good health and CMV-seropositive.

The CDR3 protein is CASTLFRDTGSYEQYF. The DNA for the CDR3 is TGTGCCAGCACCCTATTCCGGGACACGGGCTCCTACGAGCAGTACTTC. The J gene is TRBJ2-7, the V gene TRBV11-2; weak D call: TRBD1 (6 bases). The CDR3 extends over 16 amino acids. Trimming removed 7 bases from V and 0 bases from J, with 19 bases in between. Per germline, CDR1 SGHAT and CDR2 FQNNGV. Filled out from reference TRBV11-2 and TRBJ2-7, the complete variable domain reads EAGVAQSPRYKIIEKRQSVAFWCNPISGHATLYWYQQILGQGPKLLIQFQNNGVVDDSQLPKDRFSAERLKGVDSTLKIQPAKLEDSAVYLCASTLFRDTGSYEQYFGPGTRLTVT.